The TCR beta chain described here comes from a study of cytomegalovirus exposure and HLA in healthy donors. It was with 60 Vbeta and 13 Jbeta primers that the PCR ran. The repertoire was sequenced with immunoSEQ multiplex PCR; TCRdb's copy has only in-frame clones and lacks some. The table has fewer than 200,000 clones, 68% seen once. This CDR3 region has 15 residues. Trimming stripped 6 bases from V and 1 base from J, with 13 bases between. Germline lookup yields CDR1 LNHNV and CDR2 YYDKDF (reference sequence). The chain uses TRBV15 and TRBJ2-1, with TRBD1 as a possible D gene (5 bases). The sequencing input was PBMCs. The sequence came from a woman aged 18-35 years in good health and CMV-seropositive. As DNA, the CDR3 is TGTGCCACCAGATATGAGCAGGGATCCTACAATGAGCAGTTCTTC. Translation: CATRYEQGSYNEQFF.